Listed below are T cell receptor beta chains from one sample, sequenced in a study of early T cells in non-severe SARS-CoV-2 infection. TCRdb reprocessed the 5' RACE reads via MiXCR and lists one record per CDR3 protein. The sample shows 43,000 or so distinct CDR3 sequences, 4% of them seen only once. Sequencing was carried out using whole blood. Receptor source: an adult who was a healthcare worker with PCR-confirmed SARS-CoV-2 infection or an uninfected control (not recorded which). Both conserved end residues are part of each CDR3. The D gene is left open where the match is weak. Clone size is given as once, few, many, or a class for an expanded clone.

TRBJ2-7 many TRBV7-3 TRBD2 CASSVAGGSYEQYF TGTGCCAGCAGTGTCGCGGGGGGGTCCTACGAGCAGTACTTC
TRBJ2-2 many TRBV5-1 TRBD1 CASSVTGPGELFF TGCGCCAGCAGTGTGACAGGGCCCGGGGAGCTGTTTTTT
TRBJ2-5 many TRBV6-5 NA CASRQGETQYF TGTGCCAGCAGGCAGGGGGAGACCCAGTACTTC
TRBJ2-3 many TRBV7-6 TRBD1 CASSPQGVLTDTQYF TGTGCCAGCAGCCCACAGGGGGTTTTAACAGATACGCAGTATTTT
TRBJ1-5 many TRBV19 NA CASRIGNQPQHF TGTGCCAGCCGAATAGGCAATCAGCCCCAGCATTTT
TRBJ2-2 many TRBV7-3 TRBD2 CASSPGLASTGELFF TGTGCCAGCAGCCCAGGACTAGCGAGCACCGGGGAGCTGTTTTTT
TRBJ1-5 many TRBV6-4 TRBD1 CASSDSTGMRVSNQPQHF TGTGCCAGCAGTGACTCGACAGGGATGAGGGTTAGCAATCAGCCCCAGCATTTT
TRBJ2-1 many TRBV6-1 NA CASSEALADYNEQFF TGTGCCAGCAGTGAAGCACTAGCAGACTACAATGAGCAGTTCTTC
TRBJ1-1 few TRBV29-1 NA CSAPGAYSEAFF TGCAGCGCACCCGGGGCATACAGTGAAGCTTTCTTT
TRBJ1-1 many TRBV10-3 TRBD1 CAIRGSTRGHTEAFF TGTGCCATCCGCGGGAGCACCAGGGGGCATACTGAAGCTTTCTTT
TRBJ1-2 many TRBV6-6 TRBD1 CASRNGQGVVYGYTF TGTGCCAGCAGAAACGGACAGGGGGTAGTCTATGGCTACACCTTC
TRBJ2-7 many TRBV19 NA CASSMGAYEQYF TGTGCCAGTAGTATGGGGGCCTACGAGCAGTACTTC
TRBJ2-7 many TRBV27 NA CASSLYLAGYEQYF TGTGCCAGCAGTTTATATCTAGCTGGGTACGAGCAGTACTTC
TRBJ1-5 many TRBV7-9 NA CASSSGQGSNQPQHF TGTGCCAGCAGCTCAGGCCAGGGCAGCAATCAGCCCCAGCATTTT